This TCR beta chain was identified during a study of glioma-infiltrating T cells after dendritic cell vaccination (dated by TCRdb to 2016 to 2017). With respect to the entire study: The cohort comprised around 15 glioblastoma patients from Phase I and II dendritic cell vaccination trials, 9 newly diagnosed and 6 with recurrent disease. Autologous tumor lysate-pulsed dendritic cell vaccination was administered to the patients between about 2003 and 2012. To make the vaccine, monocyte-derived dendritic cells were cultured for about seven days with IL-4 and GM-CSF and then pulsed overnight with autologous tumor lysate. Patients received three intradermal dendritic cell vaccine injections at biweekly intervals in the arm below the axilla. Deep sequencing of TCR beta CDR3 regions was used to quantify tumor-infiltrating lymphocyte content and compare tumor and blood repertoires in dendritic cell-vaccinated glioblastoma patients. Survival after dendritic cell vaccination was correlated with TCR sequencing metrics such as TIL content and the overlap between tumor and blood repertoires. Results and caveats for the whole study, not just this receptor: No direct relationship between TCR clonality and survival was found, suggesting a diverse polyclonal response may matter. The cohort was small and heterogeneous, and full blood and tumor sets were available for few patients, with initial-recurrent tumor pairs available for even fewer patients. Higher estimated pretreatment TIL content predicted longer time to progression and overall survival after dendritic cell vaccination. The three-group TCR overlap response model was described as speculative and requiring prospective validation.

A note on this clone: The target of this receptor is not known. No qualities accompany the bases; no much larger clone lies one base away.

From cysteine to phenylalanine, the CDR3 is 13 amino acids long. The read is trimmed to its CDR3 DNA, 39 bases read in frame from base 1. V and J are trimmed by 5 bases and 5 bases, and the gene matches miss 6 bases of the junction. In the germline V gene, CDR1 corresponds to SGHTA and CDR2 to FQGNSA. The immunoSEQ assay amplified TCRB CDR3 regions from 1.5 to 2.5 micrograms of genomic DNA, or from all available DNA when less than that amount was available. The multiplex PCR relied on 60 forward primers for TCR V beta segments and 13 reverse primers for J beta segments. To estimate the number of reads per starting template, synthetic control templates were added to each sample at limiting dilution. Sequencing produced 87 bp reads on the Illumina HiSeq System. Concerning the study's data processing: PCR and sequencing errors were removed by a nearest neighbor algorithm that merged closely related sequences. TCR overlap was defined as the percentage of unique tumor TCR beta sequences that were also present in the same patient's peripheral blood. TCRdb carries this immuneACCESS record with in-frame sequences only. Its versions omit some clonotypes, under half of them owing to an unresolved V gene in the studies checked, with the rest unexplained. V and J calls and clone size are as listed in that table; D and trimming were resolved from the DNA. The sample table lists tens of thousands of clones, 80% to 90% of them with a count of one. Around 2.4% of the sample is held by the ten biggest clonotypes.

The label giving this sample's time point can be read as: after dendritic cell vaccination, including at tumor progression/relapse. Patients were selected on the basis of adequate residual fresh-frozen tumor tissue and more than two years of available survival data. An isocitrate dehydrogenase mutation was not carried by any of the glioblastoma patients, although molecular status was otherwise variable. PBMC were collected before vaccination, two weeks after the third vaccination, and at tumor progression if progression occurred. Genomic DNA was extracted with the Qiagen DNeasy Blood extraction Kit.

The V and J genes are TRBV7-2 and TRBJ2-7; 7 central nucleotides agree with TRBD2. The sequence was obtained from a human donor with glioblastoma. This material consisted of blood, taken after dendritic cell vaccination. The sequenced DNA: TGTGCCAGCAGCCCGGGACTAAGGAACGAGCAGTACTTC. This codes for CASSPGLRNEQYF.